The rows below give T cell receptor beta chains drawn from one sample of a study of T cell responses to AZD1222 COVID-19 vaccine. Profiled with immunoSEQ multiplex PCR; TCRdb holds only in-frame clones, not every one. Of 75,000 to 100,000 clones in the sample, 88% were seen once. The starting material was peripheral blood, obtained on day 0 of AZD1222 vaccination. The origin of the receptors is an adult in good health. Each CDR3 is given with its conserved first and last residue. The D gene is left open where the match is weak. Part of the rows lack a size; the others show once, few, many or a class for expanded clones.

clone size,V gene,D gene,J gene,CDR3 DNA,CDR3 protein
-,TRBV28,-,TRBJ2-7,TGTGCCAGCAGTTCCCCCCCGGGGGCCGCCTACGAGCAGTACTTC,CASSSPPGAAYEQYF
-,TRBV28,TRBD1,TRBJ1-2,TGTGCCAGCAGTTTTTCCTGGACAGGGAACTATGGCTACACCTTC,CASSFSWTGNYGYTF
-,TRBV10-2,TRBD2,TRBJ2-3,TGCGCCAGCAGCCCGGGCCTAGCGGCAGATACGCAGTATTTT,CASSPGLAADTQYF
once,TRBV5-1,-,TRBJ1-2,TGCGCCAGCTCTATGGGGGCGACCGCTAACTATGGCTACACCTTC,CASSMGATANYGYTF
-,TRBV6-5,-,TRBJ1-1,TGTGCCAGCAGCACGCCATATCTCGTCACTGAAGCTTTCTTT,CASSTPYLVTEAFF
-,TRBV6-5,-,TRBJ1-1,TGTGCCAGCAGTTACGAAGGGGGGCTAGAAGCTTTCTTT,CASSYEGGLEAFF
-,TRBV24-1,-,TRBJ2-1,TGTGCCACCAGTGATTTGCGTAACCCTGGGGATGAGCAGTTCTTC,CATSDLRNPGDEQFF
-,TRBV25-1,-,TRBJ2-3,TGTGCCAGCACCAACACAGATACGCAGTATTTT,CASTNTDTQYF
once,TRBV9,TRBD1,TRBJ1-5,TGTGCCAGCAGCGCCGGACAGGGACCATATAGCAATCAGCCCCAGCATTTT,CASSAGQGPYSNQPQHF
few,TRBV9,TRBD1,TRBJ2-2,TGTGCCAGCAGCGTAGAGGACAGGGGGCTTCAGAACACCGGGGAGCTGTTTTTT,CASSVEDRGLQNTGELFF
-,TRBV24-1,TRBD2,TRBJ2-1,TGTGCCACCAGGGCCAGCGGACTAGCGGGAGGGGGTGGCTCCTACAATGAGCAGTTCTTC,CATRASGLAGGGGSYNEQFF
-,TRBV28,TRBD1,TRBJ1-6,TGTGCCAGCAGTTATGCAGGGGGATATAATTCACCCCTCCACTTT,CASSYAGGYNSPLHF
-,TRBV3-1/TRBV3-2,TRBD2,TRBJ2-1,TGTGCCAGCAGCCAAGTCGGACTAGCGGGAGGAGTCCTAAGGAATGAGCAGTTCTTC,CASSQVGLAGGVLRNEQFF
-,TRBV6-5,-,TRBJ1-1,TGTGCCAGCAGGCGGGGCTGGCTCATGAACACTGAAGCTTTCTTT,CASRRGWLMNTEAFF
-,TRBV6-5,TRBD1,TRBJ2-1,TGTGCCAGCAGTTACACAGGGGATGCCTCCAATGAGCAGTTCTTC,CASSYTGDASNEQFF
-,TRBV28,-,TRBJ2-2,TGTGCCAGCGAACGGGGCCCGAACACCGGGGAGCTGTTTTTT,CASERGPNTGELFF
-,TRBV6-5,TRBD2,TRBJ2-1,TGTGCCAGCAGTTCACGGACTAGAACGGAGGACAATGAGCAGTTCTTC,CASSSRTRTEDNEQFF
-,TRBV30,-,TRBJ1-4,TGTGCCTGGAGTAGGACAGTAAATGAAAAACTGTTTTTT,CAWSRTVNEKLFF
-,TRBV5-4,-,TRBJ1-2,TGTGCCAGCAGCGTGGATCCGGAGAGAGGCTACACCTTC,CASSVDPERGYTF
few,TRBV19,TRBD1,TRBJ1-2,TGTGCCAGTAGTAGTTCGACAGGGTACGATGGCTACACCTTC,CASSSSTGYDGYTF
-,TRBV3-1/TRBV3-2,-,TRBJ1-5,TGTGCCAGCAGCCAAGGTCATAGCAATCAGCCCCAGCATTTT,CASSQGHSNQPQHF
-,TRBV27,-,TRBJ1-4,TGTGCCAGCAGTTTCGCCCAGGGGAGTAATGAAAAACTGTTTTTT,CASSFAQGSNEKLFF
-,TRBV5-4,-,TRBJ2-2,TGTGCCAGCAGGTCCGGGACACTGAACACCGGGGAGCTGTTTTTT,CASRSGTLNTGELFF
-,TRBV9,TRBD2,TRBJ2-5,TGTGCCAGCAGCCCTCTTGGGGGACTAGTCACGGAGACCCAGTACTTC,CASSPLGGLVTETQYF
-,TRBV5-1,-,TRBJ1-2,TGCGCCAGCAGCTTGGATCCCAGGCGGAATTCAAACTATGGCTACACCTTC,CASSLDPRRNSNYGYTF
few,TRBV6-5,-,TRBJ1-1,TGTGCCAGCAGCAGGGGAGGCACTGAAGCTTTCTTT,CASSRGGTEAFF
-,TRBV30,TRBD1,TRBJ1-2,TGTGCCTGGAGTATGGGACAGGGTAACTATGGCTACACCTTC,CAWSMGQGNYGYTF
-,TRBV18,-,TRBJ2-1,TGTGCCAGCTCACAAAACCGGGCAGACAATGAGCAGTTCTTC,CASSQNRADNEQFF
-,TRBV12-3/TRBV12-4,-,TRBJ2-7,TGTGCCAGCAGTCCGTCTCCGGGGGAGCAGTACTTC,CASSPSPGEQYF
-,TRBV7-6,TRBD2,TRBJ2-1,TGTGCCAGCAGCTTAGGGGCGGGAGGCCCCAATGAGCAGTTCTTC,CASSLGAGGPNEQFF
-,TRBV27,-,TRBJ1-5,TGTGCCAGCAGGTACCAGCCCCAGCATTTT,CASRYQPQHF
-,TRBV6-5,-,TRBJ1-1,TGTGCCAGCAGTTACTCGAGACAAAAAAACAGTGAAGCTTTCTTT,CASSYSRQKNSEAFF
-,TRBV5-4,-,TRBJ2-1,TGTGCCAGCACCTCGCTCGGCCCATACAATGAGCAGTTCTTC,CASTSLGPYNEQFF
-,TRBV6-4,TRBD2,TRBJ2-2,TGTGCCAGCAGTGCACAACCCGGAACTAGCGGGAGGAACACCGGGGAGCTGTTTTTT,CASSAQPGTSGRNTGELFF
once,TRBV2,-,TRBJ1-3,TGTGCCAGCAGCTATGACATAGATGGAAACACCATATATTTT,CASSYDIDGNTIYF